The 5 T cell receptor beta chains reported below all come from one sample, sequenced in a study of T cells in localized non-small cell lung cancer. Using immunoSEQ multiplex PCR, the repertoire was profiled, and TCRdb retains in-frame clones only, with some absent. The sample records about 30,000 clones, roughly 94% being singletons. The sample in question was peripheral blood, obtained before any cancer treatment. The origin of the receptors is a woman aged 40 to 75 with stage I lung adenocarcinoma.

This rearrangement joins TRBV7-8 to TRBJ2-7; D is perhaps TRBD1 (8 bases). This CDR3 is built from 13 residues. The V end was cut by 3 bases, the J end by 6 bases, with 12 bases between. The germline CDR1 and CDR2 sequences are SGHVS and FQNEAQ. The CDR3 sequence is CASSLDREGEQYF. The CDR3 nucleotides read TGTGCCAGCAGCTTGGACAGGGAGGGCGAGCAGTACTTC. Variable domain in full (rest from reference TRBV7-8 and TRBJ2-7): GAGVSQSPRYKVAKRGQDVALRCDPISGHVSLFWYQQALGQGPEFLTYFQNEAQLDKSGLPSDRFFAERPEGSVSTLKIQRTQQEDSAVYLCASSLDREGEQYFGPGTRLTVT.

The V gene is TRBV18, the J gene TRBJ2-7; D unresolved. The germline V gene encodes CDR1 KGHSH and CDR2 LQKENI. V was cut by 5 bases and J by 0 bases, with 11 bases left in between. The CDR3 consists of 14 residues. In DNA, the CDR3 is TGTGCCAGCTCAGAACGGACGGACTCCTACGAGCAGTACTTC. This encodes CASSERTDSYEQYF.

The rearrangement links TRBV19 to TRBJ2-1; no clear D gene. Per the germline V gene, CDR1 is LNHDA and CDR2 is SQIVND (reference sequence). The CDR3 loop spans 16 amino acids. Trimming removed 1 base from V and 4 bases from J, with 14 bases in between. The CDR3 region has the DNA TGTGCCAGTAGTATAGGTGGGATGCCTGGGTACAATGAGCAGTTCTTC. The encoded protein is CASSIGGMPGYNEQFF.

In DNA, the CDR3 is TGTGCCAGCAGCTTGTGGGGGAGTCAAGCCTACGAGCAGTACTTC. Translation: CASSLWGSQAYEQYF. The rearrangement links TRBV11-3 to TRBJ2-7, with D perhaps TRBD1 or TRBD2 (5 bases each). V was clipped by 3 bases and J by 2 bases, with 14 bases between them. Per germline, CDR1 SGHNT and CDR2 YENEEA. CDR3 length: 15 amino acids.

V is TRBV7-2 and J is TRBJ2-7, with unresolved D. The CDR3 runs to 15 residues. V gave up 5 bases and J gave up 2 bases, with 16 bases separating them. Looked up from germline, CDR1 is SGHTA and CDR2 is FQGNSA. CDR3 loop: CASSALWPRPYEQYF. Written as DNA, the CDR3 is TGTGCCAGCAGCGCACTTTGGCCACGGCCCTACGAGCAGTACTTC.